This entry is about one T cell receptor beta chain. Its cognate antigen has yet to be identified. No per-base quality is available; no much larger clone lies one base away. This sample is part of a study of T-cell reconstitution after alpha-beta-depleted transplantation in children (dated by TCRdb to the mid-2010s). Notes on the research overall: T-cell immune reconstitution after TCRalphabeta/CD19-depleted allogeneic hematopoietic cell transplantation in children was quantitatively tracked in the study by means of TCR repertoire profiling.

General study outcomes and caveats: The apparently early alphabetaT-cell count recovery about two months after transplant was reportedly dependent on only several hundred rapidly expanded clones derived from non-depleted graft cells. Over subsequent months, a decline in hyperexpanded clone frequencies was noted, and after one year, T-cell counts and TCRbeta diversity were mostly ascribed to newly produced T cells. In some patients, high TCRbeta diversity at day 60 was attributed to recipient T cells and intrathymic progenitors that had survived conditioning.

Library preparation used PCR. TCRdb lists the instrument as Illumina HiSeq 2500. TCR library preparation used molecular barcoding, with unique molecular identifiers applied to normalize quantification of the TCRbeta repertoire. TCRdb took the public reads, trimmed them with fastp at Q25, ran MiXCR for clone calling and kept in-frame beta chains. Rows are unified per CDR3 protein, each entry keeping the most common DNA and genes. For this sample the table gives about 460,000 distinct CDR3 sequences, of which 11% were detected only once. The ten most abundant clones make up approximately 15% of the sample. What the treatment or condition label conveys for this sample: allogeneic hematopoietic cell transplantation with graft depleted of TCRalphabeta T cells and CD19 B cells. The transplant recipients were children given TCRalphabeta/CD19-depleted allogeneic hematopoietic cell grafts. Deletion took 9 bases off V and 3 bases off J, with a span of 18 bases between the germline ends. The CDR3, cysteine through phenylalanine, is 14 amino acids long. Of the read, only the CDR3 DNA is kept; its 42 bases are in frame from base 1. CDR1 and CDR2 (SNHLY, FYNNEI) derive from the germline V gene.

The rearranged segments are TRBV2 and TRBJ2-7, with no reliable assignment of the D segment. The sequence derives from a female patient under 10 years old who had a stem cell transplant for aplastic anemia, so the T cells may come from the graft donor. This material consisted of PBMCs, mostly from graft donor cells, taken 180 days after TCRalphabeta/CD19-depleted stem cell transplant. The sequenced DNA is TGTGCCAGTAACCCCGGTTGGAGATTCTACGAGCAGTACTTC. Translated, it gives CASNPGWRFYEQYF.